This T cell receptor beta chain was obtained from a study of technical replicates of blood from several donors. CDR1 and CDR2 (germline): SGDLS, YYNGEE. With 0 bases removed from V and 0 bases from J, the gap between germline ends came to 10 bases. The CDR3 is made up of 16 amino acids. TCRdb's table, derived via immunoSEQ multiplex PCR, lists solely in-frame clones and lacks some. Of about 87,000 clones listed, about 95% are singletons. The source of this sequence is a human donor in good health. The sequenced sample consisted of T cells isolated from PBMCs. The gene calls are TRBV9 and TRBJ1-3; D unclear. The CDR3: CASSVDGEGSGNTIYF. CDR3 sequence (DNA): TGTGCCAGCAGCGTAGATGGGGAGGGCTCTGGAAACACCATATATTTT. Full variable domain (missing parts from reference TRBV9 and TRBJ1-3): DSGVTQTPKHLITATGQRVTLRCSPRSGDLSVYWYQQSLDQGLQFLIQYYNGEERAKGNILERFSAQQFPDLHSELNLSSLELGDSALYFCASSVDGEGSGNTIYFGEGSWLTVV.